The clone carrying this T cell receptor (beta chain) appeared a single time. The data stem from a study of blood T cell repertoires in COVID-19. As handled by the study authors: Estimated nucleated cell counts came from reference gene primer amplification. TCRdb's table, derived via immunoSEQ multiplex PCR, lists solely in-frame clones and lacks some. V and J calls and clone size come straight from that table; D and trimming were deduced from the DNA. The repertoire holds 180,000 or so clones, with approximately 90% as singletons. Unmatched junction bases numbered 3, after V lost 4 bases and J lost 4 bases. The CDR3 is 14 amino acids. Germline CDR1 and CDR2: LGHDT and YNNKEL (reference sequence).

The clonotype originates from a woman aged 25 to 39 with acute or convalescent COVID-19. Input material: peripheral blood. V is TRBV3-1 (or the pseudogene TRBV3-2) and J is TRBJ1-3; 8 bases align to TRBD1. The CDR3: CASSLTGVGNTIYF. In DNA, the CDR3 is TGTGCCAGCAGCCTGACAGGGGTCGGAAACACCATATATTTT.